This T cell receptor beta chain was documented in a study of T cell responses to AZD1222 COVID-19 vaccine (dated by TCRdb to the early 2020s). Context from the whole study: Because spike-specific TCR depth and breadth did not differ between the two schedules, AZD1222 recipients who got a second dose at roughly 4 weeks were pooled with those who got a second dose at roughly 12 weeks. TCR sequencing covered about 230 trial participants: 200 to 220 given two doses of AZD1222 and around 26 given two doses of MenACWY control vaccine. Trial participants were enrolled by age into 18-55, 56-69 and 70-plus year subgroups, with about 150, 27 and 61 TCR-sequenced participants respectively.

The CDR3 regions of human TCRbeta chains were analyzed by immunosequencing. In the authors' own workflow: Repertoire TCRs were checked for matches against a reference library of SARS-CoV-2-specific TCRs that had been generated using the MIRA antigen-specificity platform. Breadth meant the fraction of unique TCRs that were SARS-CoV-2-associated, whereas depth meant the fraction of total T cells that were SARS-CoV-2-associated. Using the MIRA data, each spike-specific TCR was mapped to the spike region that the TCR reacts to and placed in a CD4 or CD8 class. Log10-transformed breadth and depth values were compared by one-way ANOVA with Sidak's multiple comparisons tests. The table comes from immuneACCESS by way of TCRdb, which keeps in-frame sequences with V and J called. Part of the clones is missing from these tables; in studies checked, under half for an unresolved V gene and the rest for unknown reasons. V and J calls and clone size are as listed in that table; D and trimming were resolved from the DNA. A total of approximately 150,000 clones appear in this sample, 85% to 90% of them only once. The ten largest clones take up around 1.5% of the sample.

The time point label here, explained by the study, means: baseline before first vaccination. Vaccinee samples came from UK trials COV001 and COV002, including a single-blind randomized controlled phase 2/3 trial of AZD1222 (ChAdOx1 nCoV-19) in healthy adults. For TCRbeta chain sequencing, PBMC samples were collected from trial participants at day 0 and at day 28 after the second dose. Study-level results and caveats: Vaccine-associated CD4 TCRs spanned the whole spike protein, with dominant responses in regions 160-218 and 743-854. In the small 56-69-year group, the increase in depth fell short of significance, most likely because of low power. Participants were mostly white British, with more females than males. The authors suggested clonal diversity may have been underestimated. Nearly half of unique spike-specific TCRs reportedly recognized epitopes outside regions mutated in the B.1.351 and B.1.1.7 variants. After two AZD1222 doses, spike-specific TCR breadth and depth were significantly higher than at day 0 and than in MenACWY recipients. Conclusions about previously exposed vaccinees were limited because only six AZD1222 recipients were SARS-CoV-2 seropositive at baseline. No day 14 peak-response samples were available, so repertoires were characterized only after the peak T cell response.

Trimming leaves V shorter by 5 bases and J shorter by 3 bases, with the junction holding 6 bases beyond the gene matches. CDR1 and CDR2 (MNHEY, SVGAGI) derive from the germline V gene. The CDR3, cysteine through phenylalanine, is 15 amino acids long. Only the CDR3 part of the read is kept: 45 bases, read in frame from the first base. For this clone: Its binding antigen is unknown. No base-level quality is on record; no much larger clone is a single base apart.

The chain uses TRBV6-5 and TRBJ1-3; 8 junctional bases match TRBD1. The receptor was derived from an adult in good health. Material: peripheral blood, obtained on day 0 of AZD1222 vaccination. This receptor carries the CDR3 CASSPRTGYGNTIYF. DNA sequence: TGTGCCAGCAGTCCCCGGACAGGGTATGGAAACACCATATATTTT.